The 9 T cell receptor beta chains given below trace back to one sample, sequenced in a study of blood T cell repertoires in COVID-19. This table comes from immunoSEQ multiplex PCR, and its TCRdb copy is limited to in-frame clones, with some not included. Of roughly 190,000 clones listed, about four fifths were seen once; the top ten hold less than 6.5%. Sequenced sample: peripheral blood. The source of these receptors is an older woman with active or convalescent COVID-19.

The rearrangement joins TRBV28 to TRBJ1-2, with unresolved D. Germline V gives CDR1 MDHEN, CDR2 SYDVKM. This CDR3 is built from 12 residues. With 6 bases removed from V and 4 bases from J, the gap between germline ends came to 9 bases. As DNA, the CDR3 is TGTGCCAGCAGCCTAGCGGCCTATGGCTACACCTTC. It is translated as CASSLAAYGYTF.

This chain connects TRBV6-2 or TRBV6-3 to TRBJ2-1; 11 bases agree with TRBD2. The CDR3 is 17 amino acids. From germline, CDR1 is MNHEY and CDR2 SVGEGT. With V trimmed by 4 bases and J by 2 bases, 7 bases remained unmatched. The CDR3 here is CASSSPGLAETYNEQFF. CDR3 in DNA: TGTGCCAGCAGTTCTCCGGGACTAGCGGAAACCTACAATGAGCAGTTCTTC.

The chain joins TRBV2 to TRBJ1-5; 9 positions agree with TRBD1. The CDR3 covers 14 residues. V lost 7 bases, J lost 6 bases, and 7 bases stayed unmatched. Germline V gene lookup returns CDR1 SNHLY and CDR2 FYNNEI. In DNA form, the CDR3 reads TGTGCCAGCAATGGACAGGGGAGAGGTCAGCCCCAGCATTTT. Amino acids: CASNGQGRGQPQHF. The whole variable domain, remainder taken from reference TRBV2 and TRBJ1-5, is EPEVTQTPSHQVTQMGQEVILRCVPISNHLYFYWYRQILGQKVEFLVSFYNNEISEKSEIFDDQFSVERPDGSNFTLKIRSTKLEDSAMYFCASNGQGRGQPQHFGDGTRLSIL.

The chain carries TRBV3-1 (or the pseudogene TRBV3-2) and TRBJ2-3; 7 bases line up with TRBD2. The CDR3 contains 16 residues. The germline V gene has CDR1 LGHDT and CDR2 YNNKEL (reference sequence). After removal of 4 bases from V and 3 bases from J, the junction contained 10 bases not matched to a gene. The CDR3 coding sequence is TGTGCCAGCAGCCCTAGCGGAGTGTCCGGTACAGATACGCAGTATTTT. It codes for CASSPSGVSGTDTQYF.

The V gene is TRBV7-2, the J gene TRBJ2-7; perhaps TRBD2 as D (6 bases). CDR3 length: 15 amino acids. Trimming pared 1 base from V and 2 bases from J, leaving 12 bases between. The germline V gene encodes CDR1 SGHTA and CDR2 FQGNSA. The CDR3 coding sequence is TGTGCCAGCAGCTTAGTGGCGGGGACCCCCTACGAGCAGTACTTC. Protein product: CASSLVAGTPYEQYF.

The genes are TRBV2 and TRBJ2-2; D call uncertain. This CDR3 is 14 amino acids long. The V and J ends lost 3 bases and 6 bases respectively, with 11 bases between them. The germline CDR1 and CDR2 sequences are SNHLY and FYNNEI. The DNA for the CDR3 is TGTGCCAGCAGTGAGGGCAGAGTCTCCGGGGAGCTGTTTTTT. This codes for CASSEGRVSGELFF.

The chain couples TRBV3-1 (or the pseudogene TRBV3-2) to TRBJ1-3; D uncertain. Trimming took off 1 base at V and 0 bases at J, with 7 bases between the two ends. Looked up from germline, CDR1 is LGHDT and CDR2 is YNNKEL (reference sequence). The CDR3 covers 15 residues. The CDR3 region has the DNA TGTGCCAGCAGCCAAGGAACAGCCTCTGGAAACACCATATATTTT. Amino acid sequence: CASSQGTASGNTIYF.

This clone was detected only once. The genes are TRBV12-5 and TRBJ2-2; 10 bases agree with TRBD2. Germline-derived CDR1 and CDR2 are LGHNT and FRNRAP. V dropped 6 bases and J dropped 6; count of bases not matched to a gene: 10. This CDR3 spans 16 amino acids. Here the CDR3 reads CASGLRLAGDPGELFF. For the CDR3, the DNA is TGTGCTAGTGGCCTCCGGCTAGCGGGAGATCCCGGGGAGCTGTTTTTT.

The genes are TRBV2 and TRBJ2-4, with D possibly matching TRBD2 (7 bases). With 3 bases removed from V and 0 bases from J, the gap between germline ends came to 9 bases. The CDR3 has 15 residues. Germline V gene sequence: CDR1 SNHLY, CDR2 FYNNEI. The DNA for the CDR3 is TGTGCCAGCAGTGAGGGGGGGCTAGCCAAAAACATTCAGTACTTC. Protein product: CASSEGGLAKNIQYF.